Below, 28 T cell receptor beta chains from the same sample are listed, as sequenced in a study of CD8 T cells in ankylosing spondylitis. The study's findings and limits: Characteristic of ankylosing spondylitis blood, it appeared, was a TCR beta motif comprising eight highly homologous variants.

TCRdb itself ran the 5' RACE reads through MiXCR, one entry per CDR3 protein. The repertoire has around 220,000 distinct CDR3 sequences, around 16% of them found once; the top ten carry approximately 42%. Antigens for these TCRs are unknown. Specimen: blood, either unsorted or a sorted T cell fraction (not recorded which). The receptors shown here come from a male donor with ankylosing spondylitis.

This clonotype was seen more than once but under ten times. This sequence joins TRBV28 and TRBJ2-1; D remains unclear. Trimming cost V 1 base and J 7 bases, with 8 bases left between them. CDR3 length: 13 amino acids. Germline V CDR1 and CDR2: MDHEN, SYDVKM. This CDR3 reads CASSLSHMNEQFF. CDR3 DNA: TGTGCCAGCAGTTTATCCCATATGAATGAGCAGTTCTTC.

This clonotype has ten or more counts. The chain is built from TRBV4-2 and TRBJ1-2, with D perhaps TRBD1 (5 bases). The CDR3 is 16 residues long. The V end lost 0 bases, the J end lost 3 bases, and 14 bases lay between the germline ends. The germline CDR1 and CDR2 sequences are LGHNA and YNFKEQ. The chain's CDR3 is CASSQEALQDYYGYTF. In DNA, the CDR3 is TGTGCCAGCAGCCAAGAAGCCTTACAGGACTACTATGGCTACACCTTC.

V usage is TRBV7-8 and J usage is TRBJ1-5, with TRBD1 matching over 8 bases. The germline V gene encodes CDR1 SGHVS and CDR2 FQNEAQ. The V and J ends lost 5 bases and 2 bases, in that order; junction bases with no gene match: 8. This CDR3 has 16 amino acids. CDR3 protein: CASSPSPGGGNQPQHF. The CDR3 DNA reads as TGTGCCAGCAGCCCGTCCCCAGGGGGCGGCAATCAGCCCCAGCATTTT.

The chain combines TRBV12-3 or TRBV12-4 with TRBJ1-1; no definite D call. Trimming cost V 9 bases and J 5 bases, with 13 bases left between them. The CDR3 runs to 12 residues. The CDR3: CASGVLRTEAFF. The CDR3, as DNA: TGTGCCAGTGGCGTCTTGAGGACTGAAGCTTTCTTT.

In this sample, this clonotype turned up a few times. The rearrangement links TRBV4-1 to TRBJ2-7; the D is unclear. The germline gives CDR1 MGHRA, CDR2 YSYEKL. There are 13 residues in the CDR3. Trimming cost V 1 base and J 2 bases, with 6 bases left between them. The CDR3: CASSQGRAYEQYF. CDR3 in DNA: TGCGCCAGCAGCCAAGGCCGGGCCTACGAGCAGTACTTC.

This clonotype was detected many times. The chain uses TRBV12-3 or TRBV12-4 and TRBJ1-5; tentatively, D is TRBD1 (5 bases). The V end was cut by 4 bases, the J end by 7 bases, with 5 bases between. The CDR3 runs 11 residues. The CDR3 region is CASSSGQPQHF. CDR3 sequence (DNA): TGTGCCAGCAGTTCAGGGCAGCCCCAGCATTTT.

The gene calls are TRBV12-5 and TRBJ2-7; D uncertain. Germline CDR1 and CDR2: LGHNT and FRNRAP. This CDR3 spans 15 amino acids. Trimming removed 7 bases at V and 3 bases at J, with 19 bases between. The CDR3 sequence: CASALPRSPYYEQYF. CDR3 nucleotides: TGTGCTAGTGCCCTCCCCAGGAGTCCGTACTACGAGCAGTACTTC.

This chain joins TRBV7-2 and TRBJ2-3, with 8 bases fitting TRBD2. Trimming took 6 bases from V and 3 from J; bases not matched to a gene: 11. The length of the CDR3 is 16 residues. Germline assignment: CDR1 SGHTA and CDR2 FQGNSA. The CDR3 nucleotides are TGTGCCAGCAGTTTCACTAGCGGAGGGGGAACAGATACGCAGTATTTT. Encoded protein: CASSFTSGGGTDTQYF.

This clonotype was recorded a few times. The rearrangement links TRBV7-9 to TRBJ1-1; 10 nucleotides align to TRBD1. Germline trimming cut 5 bases from V and 5 bases from J; bases unmatched to any gene: 8. In germline, CDR1 is SEHNR, CDR2 FQNEAQ (reference sequence). The CDR3 runs to 15 residues. As DNA, the CDR3 is TGTGCCAGCAGCCTCCGGGACAGGGGAGAGACTGAAGCTTTCTTT. Encoded protein: CASSLRDRGETEAFF. Full variable domain (rest looked up from reference TRBV7-9 and TRBJ1-1): DTGVSQNPRHKITKRGQNVTFRCDPISEHNRLYWYRQTLGQGPEFLTYFQNEAQLEKSRLLSDRFSAERPKGSFSTLEIQRTEQGDSAMYLCASSLRDRGETEAFFGQGTRLTVV.

The chain joins TRBV4-1 to TRBJ2-1, with 9 bases that match TRBD2. The CDR3 covers 13 residues. Germline loops: CDR1 MGHRA, CDR2 YSYEKL. Losses at the gene ends were 10 bases for V and 8 bases for J; bases not matched to a gene: 9. This CDR3 is CATRGGGAHEQFF. Written as DNA, the CDR3 is TGCGCCACCAGAGGCGGGGGGGCCCATGAGCAGTTCTTC.

The genes are TRBV27 and TRBJ2-7; 7 nucleotides line up with TRBD1. The germline CDR1 and CDR2 sequences are MNHEY and SMNVEV (reference sequence). The V and J ends lost 3 bases and 3 bases, in that order; junction bases with no gene match: 8. The CDR3 spans 15 residues. The CDR3 DNA follows: TGTGCCAGCAGTTTCTTCCGGGACAGAAACTACGAGCAGTACTTC. Translation gives CASSFFRDRNYEQYF.

This clonotype was seen more than once but under ten times. The chain employs TRBV28 and TRBJ2-3, with unresolved D. CDR1 is MDHEN and CDR2 is SYDVKM in the germline V gene. V lost 4 bases, J lost 3 bases, and 11 bases lay in between. CDR3 length: 14 residues. CDR3: CASSSPLSTDTQYF. DNA of the CDR3: TGTGCCAGCAGTTCCCCGCTGAGTACAGATACGCAGTATTTT.

This clonotype showed up many times. The chain links TRBV7-9 to TRBJ2-7; D might be TRBD2 (6 bases). Per the germline V gene, CDR1 is SEHNR and CDR2 is FQNEAQ (reference sequence). V was shortened by 1 base and J by 7 bases, with 14 bases between the two germline ends. The CDR3 consists of 14 residues. The CDR3 nucleotides are TGTGCCAGCAGCTTAGTAGGAGGGAGTCGAGAGCAGTACTTC. Protein product: CASSLVGGSREQYF.

The rearrangement links TRBV24-1 to TRBJ2-7; maybe TRBD1 (5 bases). V was pared by 3 bases and J by 6 bases, with 11 bases between. Looked up from germline, CDR1 is KGHDR and CDR2 is SFDVKD. The CDR3 length is 13 residues. CDR3 in amino acids: CATSDPRAFEQYF. CDR3 nucleotide sequence: TGTGCCACCAGTGATCCCAGGGCTTTCGAGCAGTACTTC.

This clonotype has just a few counts. The CDR3 coding sequence is TGCGCCAGCAGCACGAGACAGGGGCAAGAGACCCAGTACTTC. Its protein is CASSTRQGQETQYF. The gene calls are TRBV4-1 and TRBJ2-5; TRBD1 matches 8 bases. The CDR3 length is 14 residues. J was trimmed by 2 bases and V by 5 bases; bases with no gene match: 4. Germline V gene lookup returns CDR1 MGHRA and CDR2 YSYEKL.

This clonotype has only a few counts. The chain combines TRBV27 with TRBJ2-7; D is unclear. The length of the CDR3 is 14 residues. The germline CDR1 and CDR2 sequences are MNHEY and SMNVEV (reference sequence). Between the trimmed V and J ends, which lost 1 base and 4 bases, there was a span of 11 bases. CDR3: CASSLLGNRYEQYF. DNA of the CDR3: TGTGCCAGCAGTTTATTAGGGAACCGATACGAGCAGTACTTC.

This clonotype was detected many times. J is TRBJ2-5 and V is TRBV4-1; D remains ambiguous. V was cut by 0 bases and J by 0 bases, with 8 bases left in between. From germline, CDR1 is MGHRA and CDR2 YSYEKL. This CDR3 has 15 residues. This CDR3 is CASSQDRGDQETQYF. The CDR3, as DNA: TGCGCCAGCAGCCAAGATCGTGGTGACCAAGAGACCCAGTACTTC.

This clonotype was counted a single time. V usage is TRBV6-5 and J usage is TRBJ2-1; D not certain. The CDR3 is made up of 14 amino acids. Germline CDR1 MNHEY, CDR2 SVGAGI. V was cut by 2 bases and J by 9 bases, with 14 bases left in between. CDR3 coding DNA: TGTGCCAGCAGTTACACCTCTGGGTGGGGTGAGCAGTTCTTC. This encodes CASSYTSGWGEQFF.

The J gene is TRBJ1-4, the V gene TRBV19; TRBD1 agrees at 9 bases. V lost 6 bases to trimming and J lost 8 bases; unmatched junction nucleotides: 10. CDR1 and CDR2 (germline): LNHDA, SQIVND (reference sequence). The CDR3 loop spans 15 amino acids. CDR3 in amino acids: CASRPGQGPKEKLFF. CDR3 in DNA: TGTGCCAGTAGACCGGGACAGGGCCCAAAGGAAAAACTGTTTTTT.

This clonotype was recorded many times. V is TRBV29-1 and J is TRBJ2-2, with D unresolved. Trimming took off 7 bases at V and 0 bases at J, with 9 bases between the two ends. Germline CDR1 SQVTM, CDR2 ANQGSEA. The CDR3 runs 13 residues. As DNA, the CDR3 is TGCAGCGCCCTGGACGCGAACACCGGGGAGCTGTTTTTT. Encoded protein: CSALDANTGELFF.

In its sample, this clonotype was seen a few times. The J gene is TRBJ1-2, the V gene TRBV29-1; D not certain. This CDR3 contains 14 residues. V lost 6 bases and J 4 bases, leaving 18 bases between the germline ends. From germline, CDR1 is SQVTM and CDR2 ANQGSEA. The CDR3 DNA sequence: TGCAGCGTCTACGACAACAACCTTGGCTATGGCTACACCTTC. Protein: CSVYDNNLGYGYTF. Full variable domain (remainder filled in from reference TRBV29-1 and TRBJ1-2): SAVISQKPSRDICQRGTSLTIQCQVDSQVTMMFWYRQQPGQSLTLIATANQGSEATYESGFVIDKFPISRPNLTFSTLTVSNMSPEDSSIYLCSVYDNNLGYGYTFGSGTRLTVV.

This clonotype came up a few times. V usage is TRBV20-1 and J usage is TRBJ1-1; 8 bases are a match to TRBD1. The CDR3 has 13 residues. Germline V gene lookup returns CDR1 DFQATT and CDR2 SNEGSKA (reference sequence). V dropped 5 bases and J dropped 5; count of bases not matched to a gene: 7. CDR3 region: CSAPDRGGTEAFF. CDR3 sequence (DNA): TGCAGTGCTCCAGACAGGGGCGGGACTGAAGCTTTCTTT.

This clonotype has ten or more counts. The chain employs TRBV29-1 and TRBJ1-3, with no clear D. Per the germline V gene, CDR1 is SQVTM and CDR2 is ANQGSEA. The CDR3 length is 13 residues. With 6 bases removed from V and 0 bases from J, the gap between germline ends came to 9 bases. CDR3 nucleotide sequence: TGCAGCGTCCGGGAGACCTCTGGAAACACCATATATTTT. It yields the protein CSVRETSGNTIYF.

This clonotype was seen a handful of times. The V call is TRBV6-1, the J call TRBJ2-2, with 14 bases that match TRBD2. Germline values: CDR1 MNHNS, CDR2 SASEGT. CDR3 length equals 18 residues. After removal of 6 bases from V and 4 bases from J, the junction contained 10 bases not matched to a gene. The CDR3 nucleotides are TGTGCCAGCAGCCTATACGGACTAGCGGGGGGCGTCACCGGGGAGCTGTTTTTT. It specifies CASSLYGLAGGVTGELFF.

The gene calls are TRBV9 and TRBJ2-7; TRBD1 aligns across 10 bases. This CDR3 spans 15 amino acids. Germline trimming cut 0 bases from V and 3 bases from J; bases unmatched to any gene: 3. Germline V CDR1 and CDR2: SGDLS, YYNGEE. The DNA for the CDR3 is TGTGCCAGCAGCGTAGGGGGGACAGGGGTCTACGAGCAGTACTTC. Translation gives CASSVGGTGVYEQYF.

The chain has TRBV15 and TRBJ2-3; D tentatively reads TRBD1 or TRBD2 (5 bases each). Germline V gene data show CDR1 as LNHNV and CDR2 as YYDKDF (reference sequence). V was trimmed by 0 bases and J by 3 bases, leaving 13 bases between them. The CDR3 loop spans 16 amino acids. CDR3 protein: CATSREGVMGTDTQYF. CDR3 DNA: TGTGCCACCAGCAGAGAGGGGGTCATGGGGACAGATACGCAGTATTTT.

A few counts support this clonotype. The chain links TRBV15 to TRBJ1-1; D unclear. CDR3 length: 14 residues. V was pared by 0 bases and J by 1 base, with 6 bases between. The V gene's germline CDR1 is LNHNV and CDR2 YYDKDF (reference sequence). CDR3 sequence (DNA): TGTGCCACCAGCAGAGAGGACCGGAACACTGAAGCTTTCTTT. It encodes CATSREDRNTEAFF.

This clonotype was seen more than once but under ten times. The chain has TRBV6-1 and TRBJ2-2, with 8 bases aligning to TRBD1. CDR1 is MNHNS, CDR2 SASEGT, per germline. The CDR3 has 17 residues. The V gene end was trimmed by 7 bases and the J gene end by 1 base; junction bases not matched to a gene: 11. CDR3 in amino acids: CASTNAGDRGNTGELFF. The CDR3 DNA sequence: TGTGCCAGCACTAACGCCGGAGACAGGGGGAACACCGGGGAGCTGTTTTTT.